This TCR beta chain appears in the sequencing data of a study of blood T cell repertoires in COVID-19. Looking at the study overall: Samples of COVID-19 (acute and convalescent) were obtained from the United States, Italy and Spain. T cells, B-cell-depleted T cells, or PBMCs provided the cDNA or gDNA that served as material.

The CDR3 length is 19 residues. From germline, CDR1 is KGHDR and CDR2 SFDVKD. The V and J ends lost 0 bases and 0 bases respectively, with 17 bases between them. In the original workflow: Amplification of reference gene primers provided the estimated nucleated cell counts. The method was immunoSEQ multiplex PCR; TCRdb's version includes in-frame clones alone and lacks a portion of them. V and J calls and clone size are as listed in that table; D and trimming were resolved from the DNA. This sample yields roughly 250,000 clones, of which approximately 86% are seen a single time; roughly 4.6% belongs to the top ten.

The source is a woman of 80 years or more with active or convalescent COVID-19. The V call is TRBV24-1, the J call TRBJ1-5, with D maybe TRBD1 (5 bases). The material sequenced was peripheral blood. In DNA form, the CDR3 reads TGTGCCACCAGTGATTTGTTCAGAACAGGAGTTTTTAGCAATCAGCCCCAGCATTTT. It codes for CATSDLFRTGVFSNQPQHF.